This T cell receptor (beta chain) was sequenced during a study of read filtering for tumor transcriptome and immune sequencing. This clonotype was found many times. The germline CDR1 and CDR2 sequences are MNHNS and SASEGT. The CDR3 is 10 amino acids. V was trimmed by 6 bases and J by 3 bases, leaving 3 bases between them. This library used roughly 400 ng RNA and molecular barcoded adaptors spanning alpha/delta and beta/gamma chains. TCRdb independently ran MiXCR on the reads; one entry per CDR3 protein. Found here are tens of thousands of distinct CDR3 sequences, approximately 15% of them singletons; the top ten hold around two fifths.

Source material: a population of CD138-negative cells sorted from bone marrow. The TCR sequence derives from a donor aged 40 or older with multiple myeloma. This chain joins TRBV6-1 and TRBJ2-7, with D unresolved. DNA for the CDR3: TGTGCCAGCAGCGTCTACGAGCAGTACTTC. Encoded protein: CASSVYEQYF.